Sequencing of this TCR beta chain was carried out in a study of OX40 agonist ivuxolimab in advanced cancers. For the wider study: Ivuxolimab was a fully human IgG2 agonistic monoclonal antibody targeting the costimulatory receptor OX40 (CD134). Patients were allowed to have had prior anti-PD-1, anti-PD-L1 or anti-CTLA-4 therapy, and 40% of the dose-escalation patients had been treated with checkpoint inhibitors. Three dose-escalation patients achieved partial responses, one with hepatocellular carcinoma and two with cutaneous melanoma. Of the roughly 50 dose-escalation patients, hepatocellular carcinoma was present in about 20, melanoma in some 15, renal cell carcinoma in 9 and head and neck cancer in 9. The dose-escalation cohort was roughly 83% male with a mean age of about 58 years, ranging from roughly 20 to 85. The paper reports the monotherapy dose-escalation portion (N of about 50 patients) of the phase I ivuxolimab trial. Intravenous ivuxolimab was administered to patients every 2 weeks at six dose levels: 0.01, 0.1, 0.3, 1.5, 3 and 10 mg/kg. The purpose of peripheral TCRbeta sequencing was to test whether ivuxolimab changed TCR sequence diversity and led to clonal T-cell expansion.

Patients with autoimmune disease history or receiving systemic immunosuppression were excluded from the trial. Peripheral blood for TCR sequencing was collected from all dose cohorts at baseline, on cycle 4 day 1, and on cycle 7 day 1. Samples came from an open-label, multicenter, first-in-human phase I dose-escalation trial of ivuxolimab. Adults with locally advanced or metastatic melanoma, renal cell carcinoma, hepatocellular carcinoma or head and neck squamous cell carcinoma were enrolled in the trial. CD4+ and CD8+ T cells were sorted separately from peripheral blood before TCR sequencing. Broad study findings and their caveats: In partial responders in the 0.1-3.0 mg/kg groups, normalized peripheral clonal expansion was found to be among the lowest, especially among CD8+ T cells. At doses from 0.1 to 3.0 mg/kg, clonal expansion was seen in both CD4+ and CD8+ blood T cells between baseline and week 6. After ivuxolimab, CD8+ T cells had more expanded clones than CD4+ T cells on average. Low levels of normalized T-cell clonal expansion were also seen in some patients who did not respond. The antigen specificity of the clonally expanded peripheral T cells was not determined.

To sequence the TCRbeta CDR3 region, genomic DNA was isolated from the sorted cells. TCRbeta CDR3 regions were sequenced using the immunoSEQ Assay. TCRdb mirrors the immuneACCESS table, restricted to in-frame sequences. Some clones are absent from its copies; in checked studies, under half trace to an unresolved V gene, and the reason for the others is unknown. The sample table contains more than 60,000 clones; only one count was recorded for roughly 84% of them. Of the sample, 3.5% to 4.5% is held by the ten largest clones. Details on this clone: No antigen is known for it. Base qualities are not provided; no much larger clone lies one nucleotide away.

The sample consisted of CD4+ or CD8+ T cells sorted from blood, taken in a trial of the OX40 agonist ivuxolimab. This clonotype was obtained from an adult with an advanced solid tumor such as melanoma, head and neck, liver or kidney cancer.

The CDR3 region: CASSIGTGQSNEKLFF. DNA sequence: TGTGCCAGTAGTATTGGGACGGGGCAATCTAATGAAAAACTGTTTTTT. This chain joins TRBV19 to TRBJ1-4; the D gene is possibly TRBD1, with 5 bases matching. The CDR3 sequence holds 16 residues, the cysteine and phenylalanine included. Only CDR3 DNA remains: 48 bases, in frame from the first base. The germline V gene (reference sequence) sets CDR1 to LNHDA and CDR2 to SQIVND. Trimming removed 3 bases from V and 3 bases from J, leaving 14 bases between the germline ends.